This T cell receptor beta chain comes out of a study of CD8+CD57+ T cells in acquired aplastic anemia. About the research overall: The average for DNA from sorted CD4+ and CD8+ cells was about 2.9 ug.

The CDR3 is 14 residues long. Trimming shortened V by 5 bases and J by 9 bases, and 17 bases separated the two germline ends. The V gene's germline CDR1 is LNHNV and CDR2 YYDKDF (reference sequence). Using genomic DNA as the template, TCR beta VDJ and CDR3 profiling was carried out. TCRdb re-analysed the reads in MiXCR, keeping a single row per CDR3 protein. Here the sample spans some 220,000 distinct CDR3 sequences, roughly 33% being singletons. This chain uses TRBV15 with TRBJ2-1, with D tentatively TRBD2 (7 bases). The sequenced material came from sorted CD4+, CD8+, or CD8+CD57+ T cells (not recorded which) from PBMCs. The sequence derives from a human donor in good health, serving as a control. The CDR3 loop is CATSGGGRWSEQFF. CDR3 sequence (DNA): TGTGCCACCAGCGGGGGGGGCCGTTGGAGTGAGCAGTTCTTC.